Listed below are T cell receptor beta chains from one sample, sequenced in a study of shared clonotypes between healthy human individuals. TCRdb's copy holds only in-frame clones and misses some; the assay was immunoSEQ multiplex PCR. The sample records around 1,000,000 clones, approximately 80% being singletons. The sequencing sample was made of memory CD4+ T cells from PBMCs. The source of these receptors is a man aged 18 to 29 in good health. Some clones in this sample may be carry-over from other donors' samples. CDR3s include the opening cysteine and the closing phenylalanine or tryptophan. Each record gives: V gene, D gene, clone size, J gene, CDR3 DNA, CDR3 protein. The D gene is left open where the match is weak. A clone size is listed for some rows: how often the clone was seen (once, few, many), or a class if it is expanded.

v_gene: TRBV5-6; d_gene: .; abundance: many; j_gene: TRBJ1-2; CDR3nt: TGTGCCAGCAGCTTAGAGGACCGCCCGGGTGGCTACACCTTC; CDR3aa: CASSLEDRPGGYTF
v_gene: TRBV28; d_gene: TRBD1; abundance: .; j_gene: TRBJ2-7; CDR3nt: TGTGCCAGCAGCGGGACAGGGGCTGGCTACGAGCAGTACTTC; CDR3aa: CASSGTGAGYEQYF
v_gene: TRBV11-2; d_gene: TRBD1; abundance: .; j_gene: TRBJ1-1; CDR3nt: TGTGCCAGCAGAGGACAGGGAAGGACTGAAGCTTTCTTT; CDR3aa: CASRGQGRTEAFF
v_gene: TRBV10-3; d_gene: .; abundance: .; j_gene: TRBJ2-2; CDR3nt: TGTGCCACCCTAGCGTCGAACACCGGGGAGCTGTTTTTT; CDR3aa: CATLASNTGELFF
v_gene: TRBV6-5; d_gene: .; abundance: .; j_gene: TRBJ2-1; CDR3nt: TGTGCCAGCAGCCGAGGGGATGAGCAGTTCTTC; CDR3aa: CASSRGDEQFF
v_gene: TRBV4-2; d_gene: TRBD2; abundance: .; j_gene: TRBJ2-1; CDR3nt: TGTGCCAGCAGCCAAGCCCGGGAGGGCCCGAATGAGCAGTTCTTC; CDR3aa: CASSQAREGPNEQFF
v_gene: TRBV5-1; d_gene: .; abundance: .; j_gene: TRBJ2-7; CDR3nt: TGCGCCAGCAGCCCGGACGCTACCTACGAGCAGTACTTC; CDR3aa: CASSPDATYEQYF
v_gene: TRBV7-8; d_gene: .; abundance: once; j_gene: TRBJ2-5; CDR3nt: TGTGCCAGCAGCTTACGGGGAGAGACCCAGTACTTC; CDR3aa: CASSLRGETQYF
v_gene: TRBV7-9; d_gene: TRBD2; abundance: .; j_gene: TRBJ2-3; CDR3nt: TGTGCCAGCAGCCCACAACAAGGACTAGCGGGGAGCACAGATACGCAGTATTTT; CDR3aa: CASSPQQGLAGSTDTQYF
v_gene: TRBV4-1; d_gene: .; abundance: .; j_gene: TRBJ2-2; CDR3nt: TGCGCCAGCAGCCAGGGGCAAGGTAAAATCGGGGAGCTGTTTTTT; CDR3aa: CASSQGQGKIGELFF
v_gene: TRBV11-2; d_gene: .; abundance: .; j_gene: TRBJ1-2; CDR3nt: TGTGCCAGCAGCTTAAATGCAGGGAATAACTATGGCTACACCTTC; CDR3aa: CASSLNAGNNYGYTF
v_gene: TRBV18; d_gene: TRBD1; abundance: .; j_gene: TRBJ2-7; CDR3nt: TGTGCCAGCTCGCCGATCCCGGGACAGTTCTCCTACGAGCAGTACTTC; CDR3aa: CASSPIPGQFSYEQYF
v_gene: TRBV28; d_gene: .; abundance: few; j_gene: TRBJ1-1; CDR3nt: TGTGCCAGCAGTTTATCCCACGCCAAGTCGAACACTGAAGCTTTCTTT; CDR3aa: CASSLSHAKSNTEAFF
v_gene: TRBV19; d_gene: TRBD1; abundance: .; j_gene: TRBJ2-7; CDR3nt: TGTGCCAGTAGGCTAAGGGGACAGGGCTCCTACGAGCAGTACTTC; CDR3aa: CASRLRGQGSYEQYF
v_gene: TRBV7-8; d_gene: .; abundance: .; j_gene: TRBJ2-3; CDR3nt: TGTGCCAGCAGCTTAGGAGGTGCGGATACGCAGTATTTT; CDR3aa: CASSLGGADTQYF
v_gene: TRBV7-9; d_gene: .; abundance: .; j_gene: TRBJ1-5; CDR3nt: TGTGCCAGCAGCAAAACGGGGGCGCGAAATCAGCCCCAGCATTTT; CDR3aa: CASSKTGARNQPQHF
v_gene: TRBV19; d_gene: TRBD2; abundance: .; j_gene: TRBJ2-3; CDR3nt: TGTGCCAGTAGTCCGCGACTAGCGGGAGGAACAGATACGCAGTATTTT; CDR3aa: CASSPRLAGGTDTQYF
v_gene: TRBV7-2; d_gene: .; abundance: few; j_gene: TRBJ1-5; CDR3nt: TGTGCCAGCAGCTTAAGGGGAAGCCAGCCCCAGCATTTT; CDR3aa: CASSLRGSQPQHF
v_gene: TRBV5-6; d_gene: TRBD2; abundance: .; j_gene: TRBJ2-3; CDR3nt: TGTGCCAGCTTTGGGGCGGGAGTTTATCCAGATACGCAGTATTTT; CDR3aa: CASFGAGVYPDTQYF
v_gene: TRBV29-1; d_gene: .; abundance: .; j_gene: TRBJ2-1; CDR3nt: TGCAGCGTTGAGGCTGCGCCGAGCTCCTACGATGAGCAGTTCTTC; CDR3aa: CSVEAAPSSYDEQFF
v_gene: TRBV5-4; d_gene: .; abundance: .; j_gene: TRBJ2-2; CDR3nt: TGTGCCAGCAGCGCACGGTCCGGGGAGCTGTTTTTT; CDR3aa: CASSARSGELFF
v_gene: TRBV6-5; d_gene: .; abundance: .; j_gene: TRBJ2-4; CDR3nt: TGTGCCAGCAGTTACGCAGCAAGGGCAGCCAAAAACATTCAGTACTTC; CDR3aa: CASSYAARAAKNIQYF
v_gene: TRBV5-1; d_gene: TRBD1; abundance: .; j_gene: TRBJ1-2; CDR3nt: TGCGCCAGCAGCTTAACAGGGGGCTATAACTATGGCTACACCTTC; CDR3aa: CASSLTGGYNYGYTF
v_gene: TRBV11-2; d_gene: .; abundance: .; j_gene: TRBJ2-3; CDR3nt: TGTGCCAGCAGCTTAGCGGGGGAGAGCACAGATACGCAGTATTTT; CDR3aa: CASSLAGESTDTQYF
v_gene: TRBV15; d_gene: .; abundance: .; j_gene: TRBJ2-7; CDR3nt: TGTGCCACCAGCAGGCCCGGGGGAGGAGGGACCTCCTACGAGCAGTACTTC; CDR3aa: CATSRPGGGGTSYEQYF
v_gene: TRBV4-1; d_gene: TRBD2; abundance: .; j_gene: TRBJ2-4; CDR3nt: TGCGCCAGCAGCCAAGAGGGGGAGGGGCAGCTAGCCAAAAACATTCAGTACTTC; CDR3aa: CASSQEGEGQLAKNIQYF
v_gene: TRBV30; d_gene: TRBD1; abundance: .; j_gene: TRBJ1-5; CDR3nt: TGTGCCTGGTCCACCGGGACAGGGGGCAATCAGCCCCAGCATTTT; CDR3aa: CAWSTGTGGNQPQHF
v_gene: TRBV10-1; d_gene: .; abundance: .; j_gene: TRBJ1-1; CDR3nt: TGCGCCAGCAGTGGGGCAATCGGGCGGGACACTGAAGCTTTCTTT; CDR3aa: CASSGAIGRDTEAFF
v_gene: TRBV30; d_gene: .; abundance: .; j_gene: TRBJ1-1; CDR3nt: TGTGCCTGGAGTGTACTGGCAGGGGCCACTGAAGCTTTCTTT; CDR3aa: CAWSVLAGATEAFF
v_gene: TRBV5-4; d_gene: .; abundance: .; j_gene: TRBJ2-7; CDR3nt: TGTGCCAGCAGCGAGGGGGGACGGACCTACGAGCAGTACTTC; CDR3aa: CASSEGGRTYEQYF
v_gene: TRBV28; d_gene: .; abundance: .; j_gene: TRBJ1-3; CDR3nt: TGTGCCAGCAGTTTGGGGCAGGGAGCAAACACCATATATTTT; CDR3aa: CASSLGQGANTIYF
v_gene: TRBV5-1; d_gene: .; abundance: .; j_gene: TRBJ2-3; CDR3nt: TGCGCCAGCAGCTTGGTAGGCGGAACTAGCACAGATACGCAGTATTTT; CDR3aa: CASSLVGGTSTDTQYF
v_gene: TRBV11-2; d_gene: TRBD2; abundance: .; j_gene: TRBJ2-7; CDR3nt: TGTGCCAGCAGCTCGATAAGGACTAGCGGGATGTCCTACGAGCAGTACTTC; CDR3aa: CASSSIRTSGMSYEQYF
v_gene: TRBV9; d_gene: .; abundance: .; j_gene: TRBJ2-1; CDR3nt: TGTGCCAGCAGCGTAGTAGTCGCAGGGAGAACGAATGAGCAGTTCTTC; CDR3aa: CASSVVVAGRTNEQFF
v_gene: TRBV6-5; d_gene: TRBD1; abundance: .; j_gene: TRBJ2-7; CDR3nt: TGTGCCAGCAGTTTCGGGACAGGGGGTTACGAGCAGTACTTC; CDR3aa: CASSFGTGGYEQYF
v_gene: TRBV7-3; d_gene: .; abundance: .; j_gene: TRBJ2-3; CDR3nt: TGTGCCAGCAGCTTAGGGCAGGCTACAGATACGCAGTATTTT; CDR3aa: CASSLGQATDTQYF
v_gene: TRBV30; d_gene: .; abundance: .; j_gene: TRBJ2-5; CDR3nt: TGTGCCTGGACAGGGCGGGAAGAGACCCAGTACTTC; CDR3aa: CAWTGREETQYF
v_gene: TRBV29-1; d_gene: .; abundance: many; j_gene: TRBJ2-1; CDR3nt: TGCAGCGTCCTCGGGGGCCTCCGGGCGGATGAGCAGTTCTTC; CDR3aa: CSVLGGLRADEQFF
v_gene: TRBV29-1; d_gene: .; abundance: .; j_gene: TRBJ1-1; CDR3nt: TGCAGCGTGATCCCGGGCCACGCACCCAATGAAGCTTTCTTT; CDR3aa: CSVIPGHAPNEAFF
v_gene: TRBV12-5; d_gene: .; abundance: .; j_gene: TRBJ2-2; CDR3nt: TGTGCTAGTGGAGGGCACAGGTCTGGGAACACCGGGGAGCTGTTTTTT; CDR3aa: CASGGHRSGNTGELFF